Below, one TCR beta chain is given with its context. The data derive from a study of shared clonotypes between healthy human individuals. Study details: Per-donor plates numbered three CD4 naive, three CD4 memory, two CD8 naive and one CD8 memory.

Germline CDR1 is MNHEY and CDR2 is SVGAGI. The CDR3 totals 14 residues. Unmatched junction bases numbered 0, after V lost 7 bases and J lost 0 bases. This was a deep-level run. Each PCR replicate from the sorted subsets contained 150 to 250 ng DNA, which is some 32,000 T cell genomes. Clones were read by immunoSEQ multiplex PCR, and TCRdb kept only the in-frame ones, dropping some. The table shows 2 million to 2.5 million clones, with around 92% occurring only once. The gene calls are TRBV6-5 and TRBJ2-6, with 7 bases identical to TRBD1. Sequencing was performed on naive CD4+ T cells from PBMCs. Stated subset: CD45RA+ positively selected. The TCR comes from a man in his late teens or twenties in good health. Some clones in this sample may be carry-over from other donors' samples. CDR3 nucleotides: TGTGCCAGCACAGGGGGCTCTGGGGCCAACGTCCTGACTTTC. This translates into CASTGGSGANVLTF.